The clone carrying this T cell receptor (beta chain) appeared a few times. The target antigen is unknown. TCRdb used MiXCR to reprocess the 5' RACE reads, holding one entry per CDR3 protein. Altogether some 200,000 distinct CDR3 sequences are present, around 8.1% being singletons, with the ten largest covering less than 2%. The record originates from a study of identical twins. Study-level findings and limits: Models, which agreed with sharing between unrelated individuals, nonetheless underestimated the out-of-frame TCR alpha sharing seen in monozygotic twins.

The germline gives CDR1 GTSNPN, CDR2 SVGIG (reference sequence). CDR3 length: 11 residues. With 6 bases removed from V and 3 bases from J, the gap between germline ends came to 8 bases. This sample was also put to use in a study of yellow fever vaccine responses in identical twins.

The chain links TRBV30 to TRBJ2-5; D not certain. The clonotype was recovered from a woman under 30 in good health. Sequenced material: memory (CD45RO+) T cells sorted from blood. The DNA of the CDR3 is TGTGCCTGCACCACAAAAGAGACCCAGTACTTC. Its translation: CACTTKETQYF.